The next 18 T cell receptor beta chains were all read from a single sample in a study of cytomegalovirus exposure and HLA in healthy donors (dated by TCRdb to 2017 to 2019). Libraries were constructed by the immunoSEQ multiplex PCR assay. TCRdb carries this immuneACCESS record with in-frame sequences only. Its versions omit some clonotypes, under half of them owing to an unresolved V gene in the studies checked, with the rest unexplained. This sample gives some 140,000 clones in total; roughly nine tenths of them show up just once. Of the sample, 2.9% falls within the top ten clones. Specimen: PBMCs. These receptors came from a man aged 18 to 29 in good health and CMV-seronegative.

This clone occurred once. The chain combines TRBV5-1 with TRBJ2-3; possible D gene TRBD2, 5 bases. V lost 4 bases to trimming and J lost 5 bases, with 14 bases between them. This CDR3 comprises 14 residues. The germline V gene encodes CDR1 SGHRS and CDR2 YFSETQ. CDR3 sequence (DNA): TGCGCCAGCAGCCTTGGAAAAGGGAGAGATACGCAGTATTTT. It codes for CASSLGKGRDTQYF.

V gene TRBV6-1 combines with J gene TRBJ2-1; no definite D call. Germline-derived CDR1 and CDR2 are MNHNS and SASEGT. The CDR3 spans 13 residues. Trimming left V 6 bases short and J 4 bases short, with 10 bases between. CDR3 loop: CASSFRHYNEQFF. Here the CDR3 DNA reads TGTGCCAGCAGCTTCCGACATTACAATGAGCAGTTCTTC.

V and J are TRBV13 and TRBJ2-1, with D perhaps matching TRBD1 (5 bases). The CDR3 runs 15 residues. Germline V CDR1 and CDR2: PRHDT, FYEKMQ (reference sequence). The V gene lost 2 bases and the J gene lost 5 bases, with 13 bases spanning the gap. The CDR3 DNA follows: TGTGCCAGCAGCTTATCAGGGCACGATAACAATGAGCAGTTCTTC. Translating it yields CASSLSGHDNNEQFF.

The chain has TRBV6-1 and TRBJ2-2, with 9 bases identical to TRBD2. The V segment lost 5 bases and the J segment 3 bases; nucleotides outside the gene matches: 1. Germline-derived CDR1 and CDR2 are MNHNS and SASEGT. The CDR3 consists of 14 residues. The CDR3 region is CASSLAGYTGELFF. The CDR3 DNA reads TGTGCCAGCAGTCTAGCGGGGTACACCGGGGAGCTGTTTTTT.

The chain is built from TRBV10-2 and TRBJ1-2, with 8 bases identical to TRBD1. V shed 2 bases, J shed 8 bases, and the junction held 4 bases outside the gene matches. There are 13 residues in the CDR3. Germline V gene data show CDR1 as WSHSY and CDR2 as SAAADI. Written as DNA, the CDR3 is TGCGCCAGCAGTGAGCAGGGGGCGCTGGGCTACACCTTC. As protein: CASSEQGALGYTF.

V is TRBV19 and J is TRBJ1-1; TRBD1 might be the D (5 bases). The V gene lost 2 bases and the J gene lost 4 bases, with 20 bases spanning the gap. The CDR3 spans 17 residues. The germline gives CDR1 LNHDA, CDR2 SQIVND (reference sequence). In nucleotides, the CDR3 is TGTGCCAGTAGTATAATGGGACTCAGGGATTCCGCCACTGAAGCTTTCTTT. It yields the protein CASSIMGLRDSATEAFF.

This chain joins TRBV5-6 and TRBJ1-5; TRBD1 is a possible D gene (5 bases). Trimming cost V 4 bases and J 2 bases, with 16 bases left between them. The CDR3 is 16 residues long. Germline V CDR1 and CDR2: SGHDT, YYEEEE. CDR3 DNA sequence: TGTGCCAGCAGCCTGAAGGAGGCGGGGGGCAATCAGCCCCAGCATTTT. As protein: CASSLKEAGGNQPQHF.

This rearrangement joins TRBV29-1 to TRBJ2-1; D not certain. Germline V gene data show CDR1 as SQVTM and CDR2 as ANQGSEA. V lost 0 bases and J lost 0, with 15 bases in between. This CDR3 is 17 amino acids long. In DNA form, the CDR3 reads TGCAGCGTTGAAGATTTCGAAAGCCCGAGCTCCTACAATGAGCAGTTCTTC. It encodes CSVEDFESPSSYNEQFF.

The chain employs TRBV2 and TRBJ2-7; D might be TRBD2 (6 bases). Germline CDR1 SNHLY, CDR2 FYNNEI. This CDR3 spans 15 amino acids. V was pared by 6 bases and J by 7 bases, with 22 bases between. CDR3 loop: CASRAPGVLGGEQYF. The CDR3, as DNA: TGTGCCAGCAGGGCCCCGGGGGTCCTTGGGGGGGAGCAGTACTTC.

V is TRBV6-5 and J is TRBJ1-5, with D hard to call. Trimming removed 4 bases from V and 0 bases from J, with 10 bases in between. This CDR3 has 15 residues. The V gene's germline CDR1 is MNHEY and CDR2 SVGAGI. Written as DNA, the CDR3 is TGTGCCAGCAGTTCCTCGACAAGTAGCAATCAGCCCCAGCATTTT. Protein sequence: CASSSSTSSNQPQHF.

This sequence joins TRBV13 and TRBJ1-1; D gene uncertain. Trimming took 5 bases from V and 0 from J, leaving 7 bases between them. The germline V gene has CDR1 PRHDT and CDR2 FYEKMQ (reference sequence). The CDR3 is 13 residues long. The CDR3 bases are TGTGCCAGCAGCCCCAGATTGAACACTGAAGCTTTCTTT. It encodes CASSPRLNTEAFF. Variable domain in full (rest from reference TRBV13 and TRBJ1-1): AAGVIQSPRHLIKEKRETATLKCYPIPRHDTVYWYQQGPGQDPQFLISFYEKMQSDKGSIPDRFSAQQFSDYHSELNMSSLELGDSALYFCASSPRLNTEAFFGQGTRLTVV.

J is TRBJ2-2 and V is TRBV9, with 9 nucleotides matching TRBD1. With V trimmed by 4 bases and J by 4 bases, 11 bases remained unmatched. Germline V gene data show CDR1 as SGDLS and CDR2 as YYNGEE. This CDR3 has 17 amino acids. In DNA, the CDR3 is TGTGCCAGCAGCCCCTCTTGGGGACAGGGCTCCACCGGGGAGCTGTTTTTT. It is translated as CASSPSWGQGSTGELFF.

The V gene is TRBV10-2, the J gene TRBJ1-1; 8 positions agree with TRBD1. This CDR3 has 13 residues. The V and J ends lost 0 bases and 10 bases, in that order; junction bases with no gene match: 4. The germline V gene encodes CDR1 WSHSY and CDR2 SAAADI. CDR3: CASSESRTGRAFF. The CDR3 nucleotides read TGCGCCAGCAGTGAGTCGAGGACAGGGAGAGCTTTCTTT.

The chain couples TRBV30 to TRBJ1-5, with 7 bases identical to TRBD1. The V and J ends lost 0 bases and 6 bases, in that order; junction bases with no gene match: 5. CDR1 and CDR2 from the germline V gene are GTSNPN and SVGIG (reference sequence). The CDR3 sequence is 14 residues long. CDR3 sequence (DNA): TGTGCCTGGAGTGTAAAAGGGGGCCGTCAGCCCCAGCATTTT. Residues: CAWSVKGGRQPQHF. The whole variable domain, remainder taken from reference TRBV30 and TRBJ1-5, is SQTIHQWPATLVQPVGSPLSLECTVEGTSNPNLYWYRQAAGRGLQLLFYSVGIGQISSEVPQNLSASRPQDRQFILSSKKLLLSDSGFYLCAWSVKGGRQPQHFGDGTRLSIL.

The CDR3, as DNA: TGCGCCAGCAGCCAGGTGCCCGGGACAGGGACTGGAAACACCATATATTTT. It is translated as CASSQVPGTGTGNTIYF. The chain has TRBV4-1 and TRBJ1-3; 9 positions agree with TRBD1. V was pared by 3 bases and J by 2 bases, with 8 bases of the junction left unmatched. Per germline, CDR1 MGHRA and CDR2 YSYEKL. The CDR3 consists of 17 residues.

V is TRBV19 and J is TRBJ2-1; 11 bases match TRBD1. Germline trimming cut 6 bases from V and 7 bases from J; bases unmatched to any gene: 8. The CDR3 covers 15 residues. The V gene's germline CDR1 is LNHDA and CDR2 SQIVND (reference sequence). The CDR3 reads CASRDRGRTPNEQFF. The DNA for the CDR3 is TGTGCCAGTAGGGACAGGGGGCGTACACCTAATGAGCAGTTCTTC.

This chain links TRBV18 with TRBJ1-1; D is unclear. The CDR3 loop spans 15 amino acids. V lost 2 bases to trimming and J lost 4 bases, with 14 bases between them. Germline V gene lookup returns CDR1 KGHSH and CDR2 LQKENI. CDR3 protein: CASSPNIQELTEAFF. The CDR3 nucleotides are TGTGCCAGCTCACCAAATATTCAGGAACTCACTGAAGCTTTCTTT.

The CDR3 loop is CASRGYGSIWTQYF. The CDR3, as DNA: TGTGCCAGCAGGGGCTACGGATCAATTTGGACCCAGTACTTC. The chain is built from TRBV6-5 and TRBJ2-5, with no clear D. The CDR3 is made up of 14 amino acids. Trimming took 6 bases from V and 7 from J, leaving 18 bases between them. Germline assignment: CDR1 MNHEY and CDR2 SVGAGI.